The entry below describes one TCR beta chain. Its antigen target is currently unknown. Base quality data are lacking; no much larger clone is found one base away. This record comes from a study of cytotoxic CD8 clonotypes in ibrutinib-treated CLL (dated by TCRdb to about 2021). Context from the whole study: The cohort included about 15 treatment-naive and roughly ten relapsed/refractory patients; roughly 17 were IGHV unmutated. Responses were partial in some 24 patients and complete in 2; after median 68 months follow-up, about 14 stayed in remission and about twelve progressed. Samples at response were collected after a median of about 13 months of treatment, with a range of about 6 to 36 months. On average, each sample yielded around 250,000 productive templates and about 94,000 productive rearrangements. Of the 90 or so participants in the trial, about 26 had longitudinal samples available. Cryopreserved peripheral blood mononuclear cells were collected at three points: before therapy, at response, and at either sustained remission or disease progression. Every sample from remission and from progressive disease was obtained while the patients were still on ibrutinib.

On a MiSeq, deep resolution sequencing aimed for a depth between 1 in 1 million and 1 in 200,000 T cells, with each clonotype covered 10x on average. The immunoSEQ hsTCRB Kit was used to generate the TCR beta libraries. Processing in the source paper ran as follows. Data were analyzed with ImmunoSEQ Data Assistant and ImmunoSEQ Analyzer, with V, D and J genes assigned per IMGT definitions. Clonality, with values ranging from 0 to 1, was calculated as one minus the normalized Shannon entropy of productive rearrangement frequencies. Public clonotype analysis was restricted to overrepresented clonotypes comprising at least 0.05% of each patient's repertoire. Repertoires from 10 to 15 age-matched healthy donors in immuneACCESS were used as clonality controls. This is the immuneACCESS table as TCRdb keeps it, with only in-frame sequences that have V and J called. A part of the clones is gone; compared with another copy, unresolved V genes explain less than half, and the rest is unexplained. D and trimming were read from the DNA, whereas the V and J calls and clone size are those reported in that table. The sample table shows approximately 35,000 clones, and about 70% are seen once. The leading ten clones occupy around 15% of the sample.

The time point label for this specimen denotes: progressive disease on ibrutinib. For TCR beta library preparation, about 2.1 micrograms of genomic DNA were extracted from the cryopreserved PBMCs. Longitudinal blood samples from CLL patients on ibrutinib monotherapy were analyzed using high-throughput TCR beta sequencing. The patients were enrolled in a single-center, open-label phase 2 trial of ibrutinib monotherapy. Per the germline V gene, SGHDT is the CDR1 and YYEEEE is the CDR2. Here V drops 0 bases and J drops 7 bases, and the junction holds 4 bases not matched to any gene. Its CDR3 holds 13 amino acids, cysteine through phenylalanine. The entry retains the CDR3 DNA only, 39 bases that are in frame from base 1. What the study reported, not specific to this receptor: At baseline, clonality was higher than in age-matched healthy donors and showed a strong correlation with circulating CD8+ T-cell counts. An increase in clonality was observed at ibrutinib response, with clonality remaining stable during sustained remission and falling back toward baseline at progression. Sustained-remission and progressing patients did not have matched sampling times, and lymph node repertoires were not examined. Public clonotypes were rare and either shrank or stayed stable during treatment, and the rise in clonality at ibrutinib response reflected expansion of private clonotypes.

The TCR was taken from a human donor with chronic lymphocytic leukemia. The V gene is TRBV5-6 and the J gene is TRBJ2-7, with 7 bases in between that match TRBD1. The sequences come from PBMCs, collected at disease progression, from a patient treated with ibrutinib. The CDR3 reads as follows: CASSLGQGFEQYF. The nucleotide sequence is given as TGTGCCAGCAGCTTGGGACAGGGTTTTGAGCAGTACTTC.